These 15 T cell receptor beta chains came from one sample sequenced in a study of vaccination and CD4 T cells after COVID-19. TCRdb redid the calling of the PCR reads with MiXCR, one entry per CDR3 protein. The profile shows about 40,000 distinct CDR3 sequences, 35% to 40% of them singletons. The time point is: late sampling 161 to 241 days after vaccination in a few convalescent patients. Material: CD4+ T cells from blood, obtained about 7 months after SARS-CoV-2 vaccination. The receptors stem from a human donor who had recovered from COVID-19.

This clonotype was counted a few times. The chain combines TRBV6-5 with TRBJ2-7; TRBD2 aligns across 13 bases. Germline V gene data show CDR1 as MNHEY and CDR2 as SVGAGI. V dropped 4 bases and J dropped 8; count of bases not matched to a gene: 5. The CDR3 runs to 14 residues. This CDR3 reads CASSSLAGGPKQYF. CDR3 nucleotides: TGTGCCAGCAGTTCACTAGCGGGAGGGCCCAAGCAGTACTTC.

This chain uses TRBV5-4 with TRBJ1-2, with 9 bases matching TRBD1. Unmatched junction bases numbered 3, after V lost 3 bases and J lost 3 bases. CDR1 is SGHNT and CDR2 is YYREEE in the germline V gene (reference sequence). The CDR3 is 14 residues long. CDR3 bases: TGTGCCAGCAGCTACCGGGACAGGGACTATGGCTACACCTTC. The encoded protein is CASSYRDRDYGYTF.

The V and J genes are TRBV6-5 and TRBJ2-1, with D possibly TRBD2 on 7 matching bases. V was cut by 0 bases and J by 0 bases, with 12 bases left in between. CDR1 MNHEY and CDR2 SVGAGI come from the germline V gene. There are 17 residues in the CDR3. CDR3 nucleotides: TGTGCCAGCAGTTACTCCGTAGGGGGGGGCTCCTACAATGAGCAGTTCTTC. This translates into CASSYSVGGGSYNEQFF.

V is TRBV7-6 and J is TRBJ2-7, with a weak D call TRBD2 (5 bases). This CDR3 comprises 15 residues. Per the germline V gene, CDR1 is SGHVS and CDR2 is FNYEAQ. The V end was cut by 5 bases, the J end by 2 bases, with 16 bases between. The CDR3 nucleotides are TGTGCCAGCAGCCCTCGGGTAGCGTTCACCTACGAGCAGTACTTC. This sequence encodes CASSPRVAFTYEQYF.

This clonotype has only a few counts. V usage is TRBV2 and J usage is TRBJ1-5; 10 bases align to TRBD1. The CDR3 runs 15 residues. With V trimmed by 6 bases and J by 7 bases, 9 bases remained unmatched. Germline assignment: CDR1 SNHLY and CDR2 FYNNEI. CDR3 coding DNA: TGTGCCAGCAGCTGGAGGACAGGGGGGCGCCAGCCCCAGCATTTT. The encoded protein is CASSWRTGGRQPQHF.

This chain connects TRBV20-1 to TRBJ2-5, with TRBD2 matching over 9 bases. V was clipped by 3 bases and J by 4 bases; unmatched bases: 15. Germline CDR1 reads DFQATT; CDR2 reads SNEGSKA (reference sequence). This CDR3 spans 17 amino acids. The CDR3 coding sequence is TGCAGTGCTAGGGGAACTAGATTAGCGGGGGTGGGAGAGACCCAGTACTTC. Encoded protein: CSARGTRLAGVGETQYF.

The genes are TRBV7-8 and TRBJ2-3; 9 bases line up with TRBD2. Germline assignment: CDR1 SGHVS and CDR2 FQNEAQ. The V segment lost 3 bases and the J segment 1 base; nucleotides outside the gene matches: 20. This CDR3 spans 21 amino acids. CDR3 residues: CASSFPRVRASGVLRTDTQYF. CDR3 sequence (DNA): TGTGCCAGCAGCTTTCCCCGTGTTAGGGCTAGCGGGGTTCTTCGCACAGATACGCAGTATTTT.

The chain joins TRBV4-3 to TRBJ2-5, with 14 nucleotides matching TRBD2. Trimming took 0 bases from V and 5 from J; bases not matched to a gene: 5. The CDR3 is 17 amino acids. Germline V gene lookup returns CDR1 LGHNA and CDR2 YSLEER. The chain's CDR3 is CASSQDFGTSGGETQYF. The CDR3, as DNA: TGCGCCAGCAGCCAAGACTTCGGGACTAGCGGGGGTGAGACCCAGTACTTC.

The CDR3 sequence: CASSFSSYGYTF. The DNA of the CDR3 is TGTGCCAGCAGTTTTAGCTCCTATGGCTACACCTTC. This sequence joins TRBV12-3 or TRBV12-4 and TRBJ1-2; D unclear. CDR3 length: 12 amino acids. V was clipped by 3 bases and J by 4 bases, with 6 bases between them.

The chain uses TRBV10-2 and TRBJ2-7, with 13 bases fitting TRBD2. The CDR3 sequence is 15 residues long. In germline, CDR1 is WSHSY, CDR2 SAAADI. Unmatched junction bases numbered 2, after V lost 4 bases and J lost 2 bases. CDR3 amino acids: CASSGGTSGTYEQYF. The CDR3 nucleotides are TGCGCCAGCAGTGGGGGGACTAGCGGGACCTACGAGCAGTACTTC.

CDR3 protein: CASSLTGGIDEQYF. The CDR3, as DNA: TGTGCCAGCAGCTTAACTGGGGGCATCGACGAGCAGTACTTC. This chain links TRBV5-8 with TRBJ2-7; tentatively, D is TRBD1 (6 bases). The CDR3 length is 14 residues. V was pared by 2 bases and J by 5 bases, with 14 bases between. Germline lookup yields CDR1 SGHTS and CDR2 YDEGEE. Drawing the rest from reference TRBV5-8 and TRBJ2-7, the complete variable domain is EAGVTQSPTHLIKTRGQQATLRCSPISGHTSVYWYQQALGLGLQFLLWYDEGEERNRGNFPPRFSGRQFPNYSSELNVNALELEDSALYLCASSLTGGIDEQYFGPGTRLTVT.

The chain couples TRBV28 to TRBJ2-7; a possible D gene is TRBD2 (8 bases). Per germline, CDR1 MDHEN and CDR2 SYDVKM. The CDR3 sequence is 16 residues long. The V gene lost 6 bases and the J gene lost 5 bases, with 23 bases spanning the gap. This CDR3 reads CASSPGGGQGVNEQYF. CDR3 sequence (DNA): TGTGCCAGCAGCCCCGGGGGGGGGCAGGGGGTTAACGAGCAGTACTTC.

As to this clonotype: It is unclear where the CDR3 begins or ends on the DNA, so no DNA is shown, and the CDR3 is as TCRdb lists it. The CDR3 reads CDSSFYICSARDKNRGFTEQYF. J is TRBJ2-7 and V is TRBV7-8; the table's D gene call, TRBD1, was not cross checked with the DNA. The CDR3 spans 22 amino acids, including both terminal residues. Germline CDR1 is SGHVS and CDR2 is FQNEAQ.

This clonotype has just a few counts. The rearrangement links TRBV6-5 to TRBJ2-5; 12 positions match TRBD2. The CDR3 contains 15 residues. Per the germline V gene, CDR1 is MNHEY and CDR2 is SVGAGI. V trimming: 3 bases; J trimming: 12 bases; junction bases outside the gene matches: 11. CDR3 protein: CASSYYRASGRAEYF. The CDR3 DNA reads TGTGCCAGCAGTTATTACAGGGCTAGCGGGAGGGCTGAGTACTTC.

The gene calls are TRBV19 and TRBJ2-1, with D tentatively TRBD2 (6 bases). Deletions cut 2 bases from V and 10 bases from J, with 18 bases between. This CDR3 region has 15 residues. Germline values: CDR1 LNHDA, CDR2 SQIVND (reference sequence). CDR3 residues: CASSIPPLPGVEQFF. The CDR3 DNA sequence: TGTGCCAGTAGTATACCCCCCTTGCCGGGGGTGGAGCAGTTCTTC. The whole variable domain, remainder taken from reference TRBV19 and TRBJ2-1, is DGGITQSPKYLFRKEGQNVTLSCEQNLNHDAMYWYRQDPGQGLRLIYYSQIVNDFQKGDIAEGYSVSREKKESFPLTVTSAQKNPTAFYLCASSIPPLPGVEQFFGPGTRLTVL.